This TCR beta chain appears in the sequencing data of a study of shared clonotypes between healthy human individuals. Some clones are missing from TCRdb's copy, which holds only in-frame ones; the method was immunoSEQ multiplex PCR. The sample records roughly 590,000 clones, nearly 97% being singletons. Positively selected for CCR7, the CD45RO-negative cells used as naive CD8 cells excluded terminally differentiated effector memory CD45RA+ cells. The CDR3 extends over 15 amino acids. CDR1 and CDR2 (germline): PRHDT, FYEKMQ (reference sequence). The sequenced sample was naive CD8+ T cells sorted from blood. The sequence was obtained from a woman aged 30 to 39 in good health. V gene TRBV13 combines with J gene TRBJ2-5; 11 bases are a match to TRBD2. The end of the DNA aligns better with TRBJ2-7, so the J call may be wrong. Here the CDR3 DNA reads TGTGCCAGCAGCTTCGCCGGGACTAGCGGCTACGAGCAGTACTTC. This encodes CASSFAGTSGYEQYF.